Sequencing of this T cell receptor beta chain was carried out in a study of T-cell memory formation after mild COVID-19. Constant-segment primers and 5'RACE yielded cDNA libraries for TCR alpha and TCR beta, each carrying sample barcodes and UMIs. TCRdb reprocessed the 5' RACE reads with MiXCR, giving one entry per CDR3 protein. The sample yields 310,000 or so distinct CDR3 sequences, 15% to 20% seen once. Trimming cost V 8 bases and J 3 bases; bases outside gene matches: 4. CDR1 is ENHRY and CDR2 is SYGVKD in the germline V gene. The CDR3 consists of 13 residues. Whole-study results and caveats: Researchers could not confirm that second-wave clones peaking on day 37 targeted SARS-CoV-2. Contracting clones from day 15 to 85 showed balanced CD4/CD8; later expanders favored CD4+. Contracting CD4+ clones lay largely in CM and EM, with CD8+ ones residing in EMRA.

This clonotype has more than one count but fewer than ten. Its antigen is undetermined. The receptor was derived from a man between 18 and 35 years old who had mild COVID-19 (a few samples of this study predate the infection). Cell type and time point are not known. This chain joins TRBV10-3 and TRBJ2-7, with 10 bases fitting TRBD1. Sequenced material: PBMCs or a T cell subset sorted from them (not recorded which). CDR3 nucleotide sequence: TGTGCCATCGCGAGGACAGGGGGCTACGAGCAGTACTTC. This codes for CAIARTGGYEQYF.